This T cell receptor beta chain was captured by sequencing in a study of T cells after yellow fever vaccination. This clonotype has more than one count but fewer than ten. What it binds is not known. The V end lost 2 bases, the J end lost 2 bases, and 10 bases lay between the germline ends. The CDR3 covers 13 residues. Germline CDR1 GTSNPN, CDR2 SVGIG (reference sequence). A universal primer site and UMIs were added as TCR cDNA was made by 5'RACE template switching. TCRdb processed the 5' RACE reads anew with MiXCR; each CDR3 protein has one entry. Among under 550,000 distinct CDR3 sequences listed, around a fifth were seen once. Study-level points and caveats: In post-booster samples, most primary-vaccination clones reappeared (about 97% CD4, roughly 89% CD8). Highly abundant clonotypes carried over from the bulk population could end up in FACS-sorted repertoires as contaminants.

The sample consisted of PBMCs, taken around 3 weeks after the first yellow fever vaccination. J is TRBJ2-7 and V is TRBV30; TRBD2 might be the D (7 bases). The clonotype was recovered from a man in his late teens or twenties who received the YFV17D yellow fever vaccine. The CDR3 DNA reads as TGTGCCTGGAGTTTGGGGGGGCCCTACGAGCAGTACTTC. Its protein product is CAWSLGGPYEQYF.